What follows are 32 T cell receptor beta chains derived from one specimen sequenced in a study of cytotoxic CD8 clonotypes in ibrutinib-treated CLL. Some clones are missing from TCRdb's copy, which holds only in-frame ones; the method was immunoSEQ multiplex PCR. The sample has tens of thousands of clones, 56% seen once. The sample consisted of PBMCs, taken after 24 months of ibrutinib treatment. These receptors were obtained from a human donor with chronic lymphocytic leukemia.

The V call is TRBV5-6, the J call TRBJ1-2; the D is unclear. The V end was cut by 0 bases, the J end by 2 bases, with 5 bases between. Germline lookup yields CDR1 SGHDT and CDR2 YYEEEE. The CDR3 contains 13 residues. As DNA, the CDR3 is TGTGCCAGCAGCTTGGTCACCAACTATGGCTACACCTTC. This encodes CASSLVTNYGYTF. The variable domain in full, completed from reference TRBV5-6 and TRBJ1-2, reads DAGVTQSPTHLIKTRGQQVTLRCSPKSGHDTVSWYQQALGQGPQFIFQYYEEEERQRGNFPDRFSGHQFPNYSSELNVNALLLGDSALYLCASSLVTNYGYTFGSGTRLTVV.

The CDR3: CASSTPLGLDTQYF. The CDR3 DNA reads TGTGCCAGCAGTACGCCTTTGGGTCTAGATACGCAGTATTTT. The chain couples TRBV27 to TRBJ2-3; D gene unclear. V lost 5 bases to trimming and J lost 5 bases, with 14 bases between them. In germline, CDR1 is MNHEY, CDR2 SMNVEV (reference sequence). The CDR3 runs to 14 residues.

V is TRBV28 and J is TRBJ1-1; tentative D call: TRBD1 (6 bases). V lost 3 bases, J lost 5 bases, and 19 bases lay in between. The germline gives CDR1 MDHEN, CDR2 SYDVKM. The length of the CDR3 is 16 residues. The CDR3 sequence: CASSLDVGGARTEAFF. The CDR3 coding sequence is TGTGCCAGCAGTTTGGATGTGGGGGGCGCGAGGACTGAAGCTTTCTTT.

The V and J genes are TRBV7-2 and TRBJ2-7; D gene ambiguous. CDR1 and CDR2 from the germline V gene are SGHTA and FQGNSA. This CDR3 is built from 13 residues. Trimming stripped 4 bases from V and 7 bases from J, with 14 bases between. The CDR3 DNA follows: TGTGCCAGCAGCTCCCAGGCCCTGACGGAGCAGTACTTC. It is translated as CASSSQALTEQYF.

By share, this clone counts as medium-sized. V gene TRBV4-1 combines with J gene TRBJ2-3; 13 bases match TRBD2. The ends lost 1 base at V and 8 bases at J; junction bases unmatched: 9. Germline V gene lookup returns CDR1 MGHRA and CDR2 YSYEKL. The CDR3 has 17 residues. The CDR3 region is CASSQAELAGGLRTQYF. The CDR3 DNA sequence: TGCGCCAGCAGCCAAGCCGAACTAGCGGGGGGGCTTCGTACGCAGTATTTT.

The CDR3 loop is CASSLARPGAGELFF. The CDR3 nucleotides read TGTGCCAGCAGCTTAGCACGGCCAGGGGCCGGGGAGCTGTTTTTT. The chain has TRBV7-2 and TRBJ2-2, with D possibly being TRBD1 (6 bases). The length of the CDR3 is 15 residues. The V end lost 0 bases, the J end lost 6 bases, and 11 bases lay between the germline ends. Germline V lookup: CDR1 SGHTA, CDR2 FQGNSA.

This clone appeared a few times. The rearrangement uses TRBV7-2 and TRBJ1-2; D is perhaps TRBD1 (6 bases). Between the trimmed V and J ends, which lost 2 bases and 2 bases, there was a span of 24 bases. CDR1 SGHTA and CDR2 FQGNSA come from the germline V gene. The CDR3 has 19 amino acids. This CDR3 reads CASSLFPRGPRDSNYGYTF. CDR3 nucleotides: TGTGCCAGCAGCTTATTTCCCCGGGGGCCACGGGATTCGAACTATGGCTACACCTTC.

The chain carries TRBV5-1 and TRBJ1-4, with D uncertain. CDR1 and CDR2 (germline): SGHRS, YFSETQ. CDR3 length equals 15 residues. Deletions cut 0 bases from V and 8 bases from J, with 14 bases between. The CDR3 DNA is TGCGCCAGCAGCTTGGTTGGGTATACTTTGGAAAAACTGTTTTTT. Its translation: CASSLVGYTLEKLFF.

The genes are TRBV6-1 and TRBJ2-3, with 9 nucleotides matching TRBD1. Germline loops: CDR1 MNHNS, CDR2 SASEGT. This CDR3 is built from 15 residues. V gave up 10 bases and J gave up 0 bases; unmatched junction bases: 8. The CDR3: CATQRDRVSTDTQYF. CDR3 nucleotide sequence: TGTGCCACCCAACGGGACAGGGTTAGCACAGATACGCAGTATTTT.

Comment on this clone: The sample carries other DNA sequences with the same CDR3. The chain is built from TRBV4-1 and TRBJ2-5; TRBD2 aligns across 8 bases. This CDR3 spans 15 amino acids. Trimming cost V 1 base and J 4 bases; bases outside gene matches: 5. Germline V gene lookup returns CDR1 MGHRA and CDR2 YSYEKL. The CDR3 DNA sequence: TGCGCCAGCAGCCAAGCTCCGGGAGGGCCAGAGACCCAGTACTTC. Translating gives CASSQAPGGPETQYF.

The V call is TRBV5-1, the J call TRBJ1-1, with D unclear. Per the germline V gene, CDR1 is SGHRS and CDR2 is YFSETQ. Trimming shortened V by 0 bases and J by 1 base, and 22 bases separated the two germline ends. This CDR3 has 19 amino acids. The CDR3 DNA follows: TGCGCCAGCAGCTTGGCACAGCGGTCCTCGCCCCTCAGGAACACTGAAGCTTTCTTT. Amino acid sequence: CASSLAQRSSPLRNTEAFF.

The genes are TRBV19 and TRBJ2-2; unclear D gene. The CDR3 extends over 13 amino acids. In germline, CDR1 is LNHDA, CDR2 SQIVND (reference sequence). Trimming pared 3 bases from V and 6 bases from J, leaving 8 bases between. Here the CDR3 reads CASSISSAGELFF. The CDR3 DNA reads TGTGCCAGTAGTATTTCGAGTGCCGGGGAGCTGTTTTTT.

Sample share makes this clone medium-sized. This sequence joins TRBV9 and TRBJ2-4, with 7 bases that match TRBD1. Trimming cost V 6 bases and J 2 bases; bases outside gene matches: 17. CDR3 size: 18 residues. Germline V gives CDR1 SGDLS, CDR2 YYNGEE. In nucleotides, the CDR3 is TGTGCCAGCATCACCCCTCGACAGGGCCCTTCACCCAAAAACATTCAGTACTTC. This translates into CASITPRQGPSPKNIQYF.

By sample share, this clone is medium-sized (0.01 to 0.1%). The same CDR3 also results from other DNA sequences found in this sample. This chain uses TRBV4-1 with TRBJ1-5; D perhaps matches TRBD1 (6 bases). The CDR3 runs to 15 residues. V was clipped by 1 base and J by 6 bases, with 13 bases between them. Germline CDR1 and CDR2: MGHRA and YSYEKL. Written as DNA, the CDR3 is TGCGCCAGCAGCCAAGGGGGGCAGGGAGGTCAGCCCCAGCATTTT. Its translation: CASSQGGQGGQPQHF.

Concerning this clone: At one end the junction does not follow the germline gene, possibly because of a read error. V and J are TRBV13 and TRBJ1-2, with 9 bases matching TRBD1. Germline V gives CDR1 PRHDT, CDR2 FYEKMQ (reference sequence). This CDR3 is 15 amino acids long. The CDR3 bases are TGCGCCAGCAGCCGATTGGGACAGGGCAGCTATGGCTACACCTTC. Its protein is CASSRLGQGSYGYTF.

The chain recombines TRBV11-2 with TRBJ1-1; no clear D. The V gene's germline CDR1 is SGHAT and CDR2 FQNNGV. The CDR3 has 14 residues. Trimming took 1 base from V and 0 from J, leaving 6 bases between them. The CDR3 nucleotides read TGTGCCAGCAGCTTAGCCGGGATGAACACTGAAGCTTTCTTT. This gives the protein CASSLAGMNTEAFF.

This clone was observed a single time. The genes are TRBV5-5 and TRBJ2-3; no definite D call. V was clipped by 5 bases and J by 2 bases, with 9 bases between them. CDR3 length equals 13 residues. Germline values: CDR1 SGHKS, CDR2 YYEKEE (reference sequence). DNA of the CDR3: TGTGCCAGCAGAGGCAGAGACACAGATACGCAGTATTTT. Protein sequence: CASRGRDTDTQYF.

This clone has just one count. The chain employs TRBV29-1 and TRBJ2-3, with no clear D. From germline, CDR1 is SQVTM and CDR2 ANQGSEA. The length of the CDR3 is 13 residues. V dropped 4 bases and J dropped 3 bases, with 11 bases sitting between them. The CDR3: CSVGTGRTDTQYF. The DNA for the CDR3 is TGCAGCGTTGGGACGGGTCGTACAGATACGCAGTATTTT.

The CDR3 loop is CASSPLTGANVLTF. DNA for the CDR3: TGTGCCAGCAGTCCCCTCACTGGGGCCAACGTCCTGACTTTC. The rearrangement links TRBV27 to TRBJ2-6; D gene ambiguous. V lost 5 bases to trimming and J lost 2 bases, with 7 bases between them. There are 14 residues in the CDR3. Germline loops: CDR1 MNHEY, CDR2 SMNVEV (reference sequence).

The DNA of the CDR3 is TGTGCCAGCAGATCAGGGACCGGGGAGCTGTTTTTT. Its protein product is CASRSGTGELFF. V and J are TRBV6-6 and TRBJ2-2; the D gene is possibly TRBD1 (5 bases). Trimming removed 6 bases from V and 5 bases from J, with 7 bases in between. Germline V gene sequence: CDR1 MNHNY, CDR2 SVGAGI (reference sequence). The length of the CDR3 is 12 residues.

The chain employs TRBV11-1 and TRBJ1-2; weak D call: TRBD1 (5 bases). CDR1 and CDR2 from the germline V gene are SGHAT and FQDESV (reference sequence). Trimming shortened V by 1 base and J by 4 bases, and 16 bases separated the two germline ends. This CDR3 contains 16 residues. CDR3 sequence: CASSLEDRDPVYGYTF. CDR3 nucleotides: TGTGCCAGCAGCTTAGAAGATAGGGACCCCGTCTATGGCTACACCTTC.

This clone showed up just a few times. The chain couples TRBV9 to TRBJ2-7, with 9 bases lining up with TRBD1. Trimming removed 4 bases from V and 5 bases from J; junction bases left unmatched: 4. The CDR3 spans 13 residues. Germline V gene sequence: CDR1 SGDLS, CDR2 YYNGEE. CDR3 region: CASSPRQGDEQYF. The CDR3 nucleotides are TGTGCCAGCAGCCCTCGACAGGGGGACGAGCAGTACTTC.

The V and J genes are TRBV18 and TRBJ1-5; D might be TRBD1 (5 bases). CDR1 and CDR2 (germline): KGHSH, LQKENI. V dropped 5 bases and J dropped 3 bases, with 8 bases sitting between them. This CDR3 is built from 13 residues. The CDR3 DNA sequence: TGTGCCAGCTCAGGAGGGGTCAATCAGCCCCAGCATTTT. Its translation is CASSGGVNQPQHF.

This clone has a handful of counts. The V gene is TRBV28, the J gene TRBJ1-4; no clear D gene. Germline lookup yields CDR1 MDHEN and CDR2 SYDVKM. CDR3 length: 14 amino acids. Trimming took 4 bases from V and 7 from J, leaving 13 bases between them. The CDR3, as DNA: TGTGCCAGCAGTTGGGGTACCCTTGGTGAAAAACTGTTTTTT. It encodes CASSWGTLGEKLFF.

The V gene is TRBV27, the J gene TRBJ2-1; D unclear. The CDR3 contains 13 residues. CDR1 and CDR2 (germline): MNHEY, SMNVEV (reference sequence). Between the trimmed V and J ends, which lost 6 bases and 0 bases, there was a span of 6 bases. The CDR3 coding sequence is TGTGCCAGCAGGGCTGCCTCCTACAATGAGCAGTTCTTC. It encodes CASRAASYNEQFF.

Relative to its sample, this clone is medium-sized. This chain joins TRBV19 and TRBJ1-2; 7 nucleotides align to TRBD1. The V segment lost 5 bases and the J segment 6 bases; nucleotides outside the gene matches: 15. This CDR3 is 16 amino acids long. CDR1 is LNHDA, CDR2 SQIVND, per germline (reference sequence). The CDR3, as DNA: TGTGCCAGTAGTCAGGGGGAAGGGGGCGCTAAGAATGGCTACACCTTC. Protein sequence: CASSQGEGGAKNGYTF.

The rearrangement links TRBV7-2 to TRBJ2-1; D is tentatively TRBD1 or TRBD2 (5 bases each). Germline CDR1 SGHTA, CDR2 FQGNSA. CDR3 length equals 16 residues. V dropped 4 bases and J dropped 8 bases, with 21 bases sitting between them. Written as DNA, the CDR3 is TGTGCCAGCAGCTCTGTGAGACGGGGCCCTTGGGATGAGCAGTTCTTC. Residues: CASSSVRRGPWDEQFF.

This chain uses TRBV28 with TRBJ2-3; 9 bases are shared with TRBD2. The CDR3 consists of 15 residues. Trimming cost V 6 bases and J 1 base; bases outside gene matches: 5. Germline CDR1 and CDR2: MDHEN and SYDVKM. The CDR3 sequence: CASRPSGAGTDTQYF. In DNA form, the CDR3 reads TGTGCCAGCAGACCTAGCGGGGCCGGCACAGATACGCAGTATTTT. The full variable domain, its missing parts supplied by reference TRBV28 and TRBJ2-3, is DVKVTQSSRYLVKRTGEKVFLECVQDMDHENMFWYRQDPGLGLRLIYFSYDVKMKEKGDIPEGYSVSREKKERFSLILESASTNQTSMYLCASRPSGAGTDTQYFGPGTRLTVL.

This clone appeared a few times. This chain uses TRBV4-2 with TRBJ1-4; D remains unclear. The CDR3 sequence is 12 residues long. The germline CDR1 and CDR2 sequences are LGHNA and YNFKEQ. V was cut by 4 bases and J by 8 bases, with 8 bases left in between. The CDR3 loop is CASSRRAEKLFF. The CDR3 DNA follows: TGTGCCAGCAGCCGTAGGGCCGAAAAACTGTTTTTT.

The chain is built from TRBV5-5 and TRBJ2-5, with 9 nucleotides matching TRBD1. V lost 2 bases, J lost 5 bases, and 10 bases stayed unmatched. CDR1 SGHKS and CDR2 YYEKEE come from the germline V gene (reference sequence). This CDR3 contains 16 residues. The CDR3 loop is CASSLSPGQGGETQYF. The DNA for the CDR3 is TGTGCCAGCAGCTTATCCCCGGGACAGGGCGGCGAGACCCAGTACTTC.

The chain couples TRBV6-1 to TRBJ2-2, with 8 bases lining up with TRBD2. The CDR3 runs 15 residues. Germline CDR1 is MNHNS and CDR2 is SASEGT. V was pared by 7 bases and J by 4 bases, with 8 bases of the junction left unmatched. The CDR3 region is CASTAGLVFTGELFF. The CDR3 DNA reads as TGTGCCAGCACTGCGGGACTAGTATTCACCGGGGAGCTGTTTTTT.

This clone was detected once. This chain uses TRBV28 with TRBJ1-3; D perhaps matches TRBD1 (5 bases). In germline, CDR1 is MDHEN, CDR2 SYDVKM. This CDR3 is 12 amino acids long. V was pared by 9 bases and J by 1 base, with 7 bases between. CDR3 DNA sequence: TGTGCCAGTCAGGGATCTGGAAACACCATATATTTT. Its translation is CASQGSGNTIYF.